The clone carrying this TCR beta chain was counted at least ten times. The CDR3 covers 18 residues. Germline CDR1 reads SGHKS; CDR2 reads YYEKEE (reference sequence). Trimming removed 0 bases at V and 4 bases at J, with 22 bases between. A single record per CDR3 protein comes from TCRdb applying MiXCR to the 5' RACE reads. The sample lists roughly 60,000 distinct CDR3 sequences, 3.5% occurring once. The data are from a study of neurological immune-mediated disorders. The source is a woman in her twenties or thirties with multiple sclerosis. The sequenced sample was PBMCs. The chain couples TRBV5-5 to TRBJ1-2, with D possibly TRBD1 on 5 matching bases. CDR3 sequence: CASSLAPGDATTVYGYTF. The CDR3 coding sequence is TGTGCCAGCAGCTTGGCCCCTGGGGACGCCACGACTGTCTATGGCTACACCTTC.